A single sample gave rise to the 5 T cell receptor beta chains below, sequenced in a study of cytomegalovirus exposure and HLA in healthy donors (dated by TCRdb to between 2016 and 2019). Library creation used the immunoSEQ multiplex PCR assay. For the multiplex PCR, a mixture combining 60 forward primers for TCR Vbeta segments and 13 reverse primers for TCR Jbeta segments was used. TCRdb mirrors the immuneACCESS table, restricted to in-frame sequences. Some clones are absent from its copies; in checked studies, under half trace to an unresolved V gene, and the reason for the others is unknown. This sample lists under 200,000 clones; 60% to 80% were detected once. The ten top clones hold approximately 2.4% of the sample. Source material: PBMCs. The receptors derive from a woman aged 40 to 50 in good health and CMV-seropositive.

This chain joins TRBV27 and TRBJ1-2, with 8 bases that match TRBD1. V was pared by 4 bases and J by 7 bases, with 8 bases of the junction left unmatched. The CDR3 is 14 residues long. Germline-derived CDR1 and CDR2 are MNHEY and SMNVEV (reference sequence). CDR3 DNA: TGTGCCAGCAGTTCGAACAGGGGGGAGAGTGGCTACACCTTC. Translated, it gives CASSSNRGESGYTF.

The rearrangement links TRBV6-1 to TRBJ2-3; 8 bases agree with TRBD1. Per germline, CDR1 MNHNS and CDR2 SASEGT. The CDR3 extends over 13 amino acids. Germline trimming cut 6 bases from V and 3 bases from J; bases unmatched to any gene: 2. CDR3 DNA sequence: TGTGCCAGCAGAGGACAGGGAACAGATACGCAGTATTTT. Its translation: CASRGQGTDTQYF.

The CDR3 DNA sequence: TGTGCCGGGGGACAGGACCCAGGATCCAATCAGCCCCAGCATTTT. Residues: CAGGQDPGSNQPQHF. This chain links TRBV6-6 with TRBJ1-5, with TRBD1 matching 8 bases. V lost 11 bases to trimming and J lost 3 bases; unmatched junction nucleotides: 12. Germline V CDR1 and CDR2: MNHNY, SVGAGI (reference sequence). The length of the CDR3 is 15 residues.

The chain couples TRBV6-5 to TRBJ2-7; 8 bases align to TRBD1. In germline, CDR1 is MNHEY, CDR2 SVGAGI. Germline trimming cut 5 bases from V and 3 bases from J; bases unmatched to any gene: 9. The CDR3 is 15 amino acids. The CDR3 nucleotides are TGTGCCAGCAGTCTATCCTGGACAGGGCACTACGAGCAGTACTTC. Its translation: CASSLSWTGHYEQYF.

This clone came up once. The rearrangement uses TRBV7-9 and TRBJ1-2; 9 bases fit TRBD1. Germline loops: CDR1 SEHNR, CDR2 FQNEAQ (reference sequence). V dropped 5 bases and J dropped 4; count of bases not matched to a gene: 8. The CDR3 sequence is 15 residues long. The DNA of the CDR3 is TGTGCCAGCAGCGCATCCGGGACAGGGACCTATGGCTACACCTTC. It specifies CASSASGTGTYGYTF.